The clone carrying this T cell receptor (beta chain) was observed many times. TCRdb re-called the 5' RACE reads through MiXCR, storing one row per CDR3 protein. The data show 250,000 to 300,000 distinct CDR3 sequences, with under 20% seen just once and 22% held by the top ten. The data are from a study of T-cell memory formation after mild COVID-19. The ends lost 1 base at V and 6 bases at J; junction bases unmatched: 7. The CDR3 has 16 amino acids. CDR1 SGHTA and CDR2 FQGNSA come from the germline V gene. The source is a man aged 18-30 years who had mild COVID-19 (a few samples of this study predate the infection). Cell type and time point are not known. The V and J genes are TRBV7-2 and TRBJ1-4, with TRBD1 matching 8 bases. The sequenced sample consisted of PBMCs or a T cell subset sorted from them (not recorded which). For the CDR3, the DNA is TGTGCCAGCAGCTTAGAGCCCAGGGGGCTGGATGAAAAACTGTTTTTT. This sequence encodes CASSLEPRGLDEKLFF.